This T cell receptor beta chain was identified during a study of cytotoxic CD8 clonotypes in ibrutinib-treated CLL. Study details: Productive templates averaged about 250,000 per sample, and productive rearrangements 85,000 to 100,000. Study conclusions and caveats: Clonality went up at ibrutinib response and then declined back toward baseline at progression.

The CDR3 totals 16 residues. V was pared by 3 bases and J by 6 bases, with 22 bases between. CDR1 is SGDLS, CDR2 YYNGEE, per germline. To note about this clone: Its antigen remains unknown.

Repertoires were generated with immunoSEQ multiplex PCR, while TCRdb's copy carries only in-frame clones and drops some. The sample gives over 100,000 clones, 70% to 90% of which show up once; approximately 2% is in the top ten. V usage is TRBV9 and J usage is TRBJ2-7; D ambiguous. This specimen consisted of PBMCs, obtained after 24 months of ibrutinib treatment. The sequence was collected from a human donor with chronic lymphocytic leukemia. CDR3 amino acids: CASSAVAERQSGEQYF. As DNA, the CDR3 is TGTGCCAGCAGCGCCGTCGCGGAGCGCCAGTCTGGCGAGCAGTACTTC.